Here is one T cell receptor beta chain with its context. These data are taken from a study of OX40 agonist ivuxolimab in advanced cancers. Libraries were prepared by immunoSEQ multiplex PCR; TCRdb keeps only in-frame clonotypes and omits some of them. The repertoire has 20,000 to 25,000 clones, 88% of them found once; the top ten carry 8.5% to 10%. Baseline was the first blood sampling point, followed by cycle 4 day 1 and cycle 7 day 1. Germline V lookup: CDR1 GTSNPN, CDR2 SVGIG (reference sequence). The CDR3 is made up of 16 amino acids. V lost 2 bases, J lost 4 bases, and 7 bases stayed unmatched. The receptor comes from an adult with an advanced solid tumor such as melanoma, head and neck, liver or kidney cancer. Source: CD4+ or CD8+ T cells sorted from blood, taken in a trial of the OX40 agonist ivuxolimab. The rearrangement links TRBV30 to TRBJ2-3; 12 bases align to TRBD2. The CDR3 nucleotides read TGTGCCTGGAGTCCAGGACTAGCGGGAACCGCAGATACGCAGTATTTT. It is translated as CAWSPGLAGTADTQYF.